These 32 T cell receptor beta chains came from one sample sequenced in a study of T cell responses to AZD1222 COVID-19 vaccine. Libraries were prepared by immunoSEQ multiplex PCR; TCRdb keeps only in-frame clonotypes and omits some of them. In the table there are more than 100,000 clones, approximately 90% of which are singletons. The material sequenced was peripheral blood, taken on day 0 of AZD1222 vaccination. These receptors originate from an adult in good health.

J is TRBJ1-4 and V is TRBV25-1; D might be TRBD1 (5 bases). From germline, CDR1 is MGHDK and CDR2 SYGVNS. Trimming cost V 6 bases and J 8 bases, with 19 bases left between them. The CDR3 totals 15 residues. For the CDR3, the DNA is TGTGCCAGCAGCACCTTGGGGCGGCGAGGGGAAAAACTGTTTTTT. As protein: CASSTLGRRGEKLFF. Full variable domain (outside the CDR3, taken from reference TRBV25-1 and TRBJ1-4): EADIYQTPRYLVIGTGKKITLECSQTMGHDKMYWYQQDPGMELHLIHYSYGVNSTEKGDLSSESTVSRIRTEHFPLTLESARPSHTSQYLCASSTLGRRGEKLFFGSGTQLSVL.

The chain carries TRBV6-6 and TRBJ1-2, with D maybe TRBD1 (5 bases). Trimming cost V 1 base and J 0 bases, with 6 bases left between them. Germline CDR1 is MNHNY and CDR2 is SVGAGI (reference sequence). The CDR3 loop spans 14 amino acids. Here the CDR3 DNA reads TGTGCCAGCAGTTACTGGGGGTCTAACTATGGCTACACCTTC. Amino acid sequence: CASSYWGSNYGYTF.

CDR3 loop: CASSPQGGGYGYTF. DNA for the CDR3: TGTGCCAGCTCACCGCAGGGTGGGGGCTATGGCTACACCTTC. The rearrangement uses TRBV18 and TRBJ1-2, with a possible D match to TRBD1 (5 bases). V was trimmed by 3 bases and J by 4 bases, leaving 12 bases between them. The CDR3 spans 14 residues. Germline loops: CDR1 KGHSH, CDR2 LQKENI.

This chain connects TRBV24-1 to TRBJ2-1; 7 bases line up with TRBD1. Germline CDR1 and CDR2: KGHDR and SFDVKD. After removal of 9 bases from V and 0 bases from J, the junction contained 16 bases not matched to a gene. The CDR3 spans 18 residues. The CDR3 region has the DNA TGTGCCACCCGAACGACAGGGTTATCCTTTTGCTCCTACAATGAGCAGTTCTTC. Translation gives CATRTTGLSFCSYNEQFF.

The CDR3 DNA reads TGCGCCAGCAGCCAAAGTAGCACAGATACGCAGTATTTT. It yields the protein CASSQSSTDTQYF. V is TRBV4-1 and J is TRBJ2-3; no clear D gene. The CDR3 is made up of 13 amino acids. The V gene lost 2 bases and the J gene lost 0 bases, with 3 bases spanning the gap. Germline V lookup: CDR1 MGHRA, CDR2 YSYEKL.

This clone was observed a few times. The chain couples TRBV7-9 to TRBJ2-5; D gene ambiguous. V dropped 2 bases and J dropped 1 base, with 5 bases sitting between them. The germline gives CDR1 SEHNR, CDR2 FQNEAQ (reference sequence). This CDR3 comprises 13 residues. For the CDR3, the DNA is TGTGCCAGCAGCTTAAAACTCCAAGAGACCCAGTACTTC. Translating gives CASSLKLQETQYF.

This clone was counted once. This CDR3 is CASSPGANVLTF. CDR3 in DNA: TGTGCCAGCTCACCTGGGGCCAACGTCCTGACTTTC. The rearrangement uses TRBV18 and TRBJ2-6; no definite D call. The CDR3 totals 12 residues. V was shortened by 3 bases and J by 3 bases, with 0 bases between the two germline ends. The V gene's germline CDR1 is KGHSH and CDR2 LQKENI.

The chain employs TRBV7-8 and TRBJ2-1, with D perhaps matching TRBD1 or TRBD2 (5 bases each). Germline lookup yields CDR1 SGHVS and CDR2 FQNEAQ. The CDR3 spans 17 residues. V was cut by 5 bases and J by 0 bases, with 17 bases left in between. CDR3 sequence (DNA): TGTGCCAGCAGCCTTTTTTGGGGACCCAGCTCCTACAATGAGCAGTTCTTC. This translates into CASSLFWGPSSYNEQFF.

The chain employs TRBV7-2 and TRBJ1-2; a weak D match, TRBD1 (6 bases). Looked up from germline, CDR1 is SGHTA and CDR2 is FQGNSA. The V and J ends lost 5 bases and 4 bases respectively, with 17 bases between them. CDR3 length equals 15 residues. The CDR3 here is CASSPGTAGAYGYTF. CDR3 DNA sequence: TGTGCCAGCAGCCCCGGTACGGCGGGGGCCTATGGCTACACCTTC.

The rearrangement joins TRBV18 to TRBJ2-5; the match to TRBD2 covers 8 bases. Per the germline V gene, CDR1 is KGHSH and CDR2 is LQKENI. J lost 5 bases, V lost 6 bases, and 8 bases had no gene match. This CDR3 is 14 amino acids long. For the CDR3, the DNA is TGTGCCAGCTCGTCCGGGACTAGGTCTGAGACCCAGTACTTC. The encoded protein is CASSSGTRSETQYF.

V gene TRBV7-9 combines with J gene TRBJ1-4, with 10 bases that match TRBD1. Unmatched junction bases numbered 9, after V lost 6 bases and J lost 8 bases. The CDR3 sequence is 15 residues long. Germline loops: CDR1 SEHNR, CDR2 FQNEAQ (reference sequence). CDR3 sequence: CASSRRGQGEEKLFF. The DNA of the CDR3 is TGTGCCAGCAGTCGCCGAGGACAGGGGGAAGAAAAACTGTTTTTT.

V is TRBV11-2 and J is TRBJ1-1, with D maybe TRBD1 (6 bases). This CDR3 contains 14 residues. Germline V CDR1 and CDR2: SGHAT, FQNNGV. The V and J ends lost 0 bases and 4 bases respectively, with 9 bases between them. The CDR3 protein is CASSLDLRGTEAFF. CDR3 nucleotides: TGTGCCAGCAGCTTAGATCTCAGGGGCACTGAAGCTTTCTTT. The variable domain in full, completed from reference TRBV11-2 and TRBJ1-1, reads EAGVAQSPRYKIIEKRQSVAFWCNPISGHATLYWYQQILGQGPKLLIQFQNNGVVDDSQLPKDRFSAERLKGVDSTLKIQPAKLEDSAVYLCASSLDLRGTEAFFGQGTRLTVV.

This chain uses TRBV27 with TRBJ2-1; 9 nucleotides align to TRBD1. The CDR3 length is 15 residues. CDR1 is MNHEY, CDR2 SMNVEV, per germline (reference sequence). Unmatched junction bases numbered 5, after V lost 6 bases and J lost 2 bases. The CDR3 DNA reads TGTGCCAGCAGACAGGGGGCGAATACCTACAATGAGCAGTTCTTC. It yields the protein CASRQGANTYNEQFF.

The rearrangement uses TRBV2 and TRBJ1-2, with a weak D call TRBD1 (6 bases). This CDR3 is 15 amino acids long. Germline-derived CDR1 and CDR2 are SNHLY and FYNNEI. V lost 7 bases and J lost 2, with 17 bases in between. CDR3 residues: CASKSHRTDNYGYTF. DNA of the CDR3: TGTGCCAGCAAATCCCATCGGACAGACAACTATGGCTACACCTTC.

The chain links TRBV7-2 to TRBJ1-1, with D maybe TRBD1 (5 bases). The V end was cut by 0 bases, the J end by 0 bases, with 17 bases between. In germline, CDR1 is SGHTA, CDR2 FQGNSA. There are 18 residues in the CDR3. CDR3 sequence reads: CASSLAPWRGEVNTEAFF. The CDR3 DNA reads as TGTGCCAGCAGCTTAGCCCCCTGGAGGGGAGAGGTGAACACTGAAGCTTTCTTT.

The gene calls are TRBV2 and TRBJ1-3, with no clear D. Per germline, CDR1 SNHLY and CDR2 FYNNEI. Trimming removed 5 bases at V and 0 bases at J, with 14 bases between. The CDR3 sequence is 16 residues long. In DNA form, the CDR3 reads TGTGCCAGCAGTCAGGCAAATATCAACTCTGGAAACACCATATATTTT. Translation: CASSQANINSGNTIYF.

The CDR3 DNA reads TGTGCCAGCAGCGCCAGACTAGCGGGTTACAATGAGCAGTTCTTC. Residues: CASSARLAGYNEQFF. The chain is built from TRBV11-1 and TRBJ2-1; 10 nucleotides agree with TRBD2. Germline V CDR1 and CDR2: SGHAT, FQDESV (reference sequence). With V trimmed by 5 bases and J by 4 bases, 5 bases remained unmatched. The CDR3 has 15 residues.

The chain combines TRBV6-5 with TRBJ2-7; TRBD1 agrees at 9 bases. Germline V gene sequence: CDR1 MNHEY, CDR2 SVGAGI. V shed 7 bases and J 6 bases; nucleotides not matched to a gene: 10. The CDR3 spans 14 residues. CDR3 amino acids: CASTTMGTGSEQYF. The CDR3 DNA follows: TGTGCCAGCACCACAATGGGGACAGGGTCCGAGCAGTACTTC.

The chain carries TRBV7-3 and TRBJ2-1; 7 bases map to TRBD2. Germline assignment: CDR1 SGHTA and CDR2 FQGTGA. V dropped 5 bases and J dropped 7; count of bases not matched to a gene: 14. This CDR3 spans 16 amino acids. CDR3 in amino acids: CASSRSRVTSLNEQFF. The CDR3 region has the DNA TGTGCCAGCAGCCGATCAAGGGTGACTAGCCTGAATGAGCAGTTCTTC.

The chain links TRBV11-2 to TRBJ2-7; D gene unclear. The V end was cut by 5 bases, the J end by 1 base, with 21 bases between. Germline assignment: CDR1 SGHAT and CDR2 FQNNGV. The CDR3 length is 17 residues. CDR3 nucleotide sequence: TGTGCCAGCAGCCGAAAGGGTGGGAATTTAGGGTCCTACGAGCAGTACTTC. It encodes CASSRKGGNLGSYEQYF. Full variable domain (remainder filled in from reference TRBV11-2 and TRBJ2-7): EAGVAQSPRYKIIEKRQSVAFWCNPISGHATLYWYQQILGQGPKLLIQFQNNGVVDDSQLPKDRFSAERLKGVDSTLKIQPAKLEDSAVYLCASSRKGGNLGSYEQYFGPGTRLTVT.

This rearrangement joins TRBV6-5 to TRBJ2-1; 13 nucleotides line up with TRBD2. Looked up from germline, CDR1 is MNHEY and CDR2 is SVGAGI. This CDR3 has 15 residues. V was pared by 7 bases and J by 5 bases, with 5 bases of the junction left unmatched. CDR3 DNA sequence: TGTGCCAGCACACTAGCGGGAGGGCCACACAATGAGCAGTTCTTC. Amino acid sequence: CASTLAGGPHNEQFF.

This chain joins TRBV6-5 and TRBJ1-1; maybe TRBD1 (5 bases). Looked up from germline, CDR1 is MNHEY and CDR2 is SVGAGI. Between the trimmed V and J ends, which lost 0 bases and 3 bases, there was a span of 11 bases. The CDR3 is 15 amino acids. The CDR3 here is CASSYSRTWDTEAFF. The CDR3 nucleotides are TGTGCCAGCAGTTACTCCCGGACATGGGACACTGAAGCTTTCTTT.

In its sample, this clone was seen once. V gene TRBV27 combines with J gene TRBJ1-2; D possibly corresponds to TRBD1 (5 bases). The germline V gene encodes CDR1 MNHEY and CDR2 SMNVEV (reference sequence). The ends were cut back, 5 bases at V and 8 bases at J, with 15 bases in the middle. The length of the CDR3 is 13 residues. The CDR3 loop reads CASSPNGAFGYTF. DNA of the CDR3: TGTGCCAGCAGTCCGAACGGGGCGTTCGGCTACACCTTC.

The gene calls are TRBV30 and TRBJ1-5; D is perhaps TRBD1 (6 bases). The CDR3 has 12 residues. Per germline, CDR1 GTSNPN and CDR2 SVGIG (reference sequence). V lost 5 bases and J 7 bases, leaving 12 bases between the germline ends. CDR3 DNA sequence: TGTGCCTGGCAGGGGAGTGGACAGCCCCAGCATTTT. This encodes CAWQGSGQPQHF.

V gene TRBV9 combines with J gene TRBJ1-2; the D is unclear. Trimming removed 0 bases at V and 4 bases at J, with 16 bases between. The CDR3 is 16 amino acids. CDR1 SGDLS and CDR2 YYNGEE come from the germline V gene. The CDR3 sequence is CASSVVPTARTYGYTF. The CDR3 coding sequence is TGTGCCAGCAGCGTAGTCCCAACAGCGCGGACCTATGGCTACACCTTC.

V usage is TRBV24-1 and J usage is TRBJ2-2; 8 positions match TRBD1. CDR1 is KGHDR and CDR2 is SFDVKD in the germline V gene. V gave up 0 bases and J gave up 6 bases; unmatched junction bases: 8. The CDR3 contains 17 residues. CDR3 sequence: CATSDLRGQVIPGELFF. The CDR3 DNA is TGTGCCACCAGTGATTTGCGGGGACAGGTAATACCCGGGGAGCTGTTTTTT.

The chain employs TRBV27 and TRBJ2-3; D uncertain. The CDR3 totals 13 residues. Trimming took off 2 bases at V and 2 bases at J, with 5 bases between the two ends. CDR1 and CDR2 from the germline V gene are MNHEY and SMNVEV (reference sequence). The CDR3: CASSLGSTDTQYF. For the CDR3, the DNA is TGTGCCAGCAGTTTAGGATCCACAGATACGCAGTATTTT.

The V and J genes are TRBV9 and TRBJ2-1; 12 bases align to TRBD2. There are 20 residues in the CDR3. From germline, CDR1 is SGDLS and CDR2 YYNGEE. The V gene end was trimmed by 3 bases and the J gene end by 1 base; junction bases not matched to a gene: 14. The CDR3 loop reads CASSALAGGRTSRSYNEQFF. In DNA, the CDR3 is TGTGCCAGCAGCGCCCTAGCGGGAGGGCGTACTAGTAGATCCTACAATGAGCAGTTCTTC.

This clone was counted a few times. The CDR3 region is CASSPPSRRGEQYF. In nucleotides, the CDR3 is TGTGCCAGCAGCCCACCGTCGCGCAGAGGCGAGCAGTACTTC. This chain uses TRBV5-6 with TRBJ2-7; D is unclear. With 4 bases removed from V and 6 bases from J, the gap between germline ends came to 17 bases. The CDR3 runs to 14 residues. Looked up from germline, CDR1 is SGHDT and CDR2 is YYEEEE.

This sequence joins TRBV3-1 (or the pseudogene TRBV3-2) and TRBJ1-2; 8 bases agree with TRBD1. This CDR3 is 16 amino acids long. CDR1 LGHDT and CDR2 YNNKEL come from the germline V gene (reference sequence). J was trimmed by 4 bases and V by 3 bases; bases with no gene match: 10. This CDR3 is CASSQGGGQDVYGYTF. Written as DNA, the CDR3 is TGTGCCAGCAGCCAGGGGGGGGGACAGGACGTCTATGGCTACACCTTC.

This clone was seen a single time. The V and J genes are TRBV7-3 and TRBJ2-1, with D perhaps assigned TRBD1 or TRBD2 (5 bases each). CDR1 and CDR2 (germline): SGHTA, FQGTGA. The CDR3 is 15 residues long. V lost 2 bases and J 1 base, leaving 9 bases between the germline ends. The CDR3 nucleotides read TGTGCCAGCAGCTTAGTTGGGGGATCCTACAATGAGCAGTTCTTC. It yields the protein CASSLVGGSYNEQFF.

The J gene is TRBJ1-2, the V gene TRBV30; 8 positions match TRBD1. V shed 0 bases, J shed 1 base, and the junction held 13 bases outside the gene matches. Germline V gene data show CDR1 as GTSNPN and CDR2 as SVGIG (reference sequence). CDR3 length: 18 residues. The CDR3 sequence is CAWSVSPYEQGDNYGYTF. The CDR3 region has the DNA TGTGCCTGGAGTGTGTCCCCTTACGAACAGGGGGATAACTATGGCTACACCTTC.